The clone carrying this TCR beta chain was found a few times. Its antigen is not known. Germline V gene data show CDR1 as SGHKS and CDR2 as YYEKEE (reference sequence). V lost 2 bases, J lost 8 bases, and 6 bases stayed unmatched. The CDR3 sequence is 16 residues long. The source of the sample is a study of beta chain features in type 1 diabetes. Study observations and caveats: Compared to healthy donors, patients appeared to have naive, central memory and Treg TCRB repertoires that were more alike. Moderately but significantly shorter TCRB CDR3s were found in Type 1 diabetes patients in all four CD4+ subsets.

The investigators reverse transcribed all of the isolated RNA, so they sequenced expressed TCRB transcripts. Generated by immunoSEQ multiplex PCR, the TCRdb table keeps only in-frame clones and is missing some. Altogether approximately 170,000 clones are present, almost 8% being singletons, with the ten largest covering 0.5% to 0.55%. The origin of this receptor is a young man with type 1 diabetes. The chain has TRBV5-5 and TRBJ2-1; TRBD2 agrees at 14 bases. Material for sequencing was central memory CD4+ T cells from blood. CDR3 nucleotide sequence: TGTGCCAGCAGCTTCGGTGGGACTAGCGGGAGCCATGAGCAGTTCTTC. It encodes CASSFGGTSGSHEQFF.